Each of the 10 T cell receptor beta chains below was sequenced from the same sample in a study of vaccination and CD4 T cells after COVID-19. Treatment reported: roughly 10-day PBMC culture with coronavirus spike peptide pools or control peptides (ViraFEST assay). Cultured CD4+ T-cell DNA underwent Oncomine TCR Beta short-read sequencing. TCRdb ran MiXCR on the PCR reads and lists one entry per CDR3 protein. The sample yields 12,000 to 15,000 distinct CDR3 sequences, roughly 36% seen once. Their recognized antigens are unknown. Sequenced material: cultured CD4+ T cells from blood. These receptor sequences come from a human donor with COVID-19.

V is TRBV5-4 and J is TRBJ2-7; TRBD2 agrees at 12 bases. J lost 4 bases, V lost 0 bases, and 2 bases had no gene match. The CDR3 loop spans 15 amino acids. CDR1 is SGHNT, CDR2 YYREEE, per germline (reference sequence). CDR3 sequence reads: CASSLVGTSGYEQYF. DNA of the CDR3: TGTGCCAGCAGCTTGGTAGGGACTAGCGGGTACGAGCAGTACTTC.

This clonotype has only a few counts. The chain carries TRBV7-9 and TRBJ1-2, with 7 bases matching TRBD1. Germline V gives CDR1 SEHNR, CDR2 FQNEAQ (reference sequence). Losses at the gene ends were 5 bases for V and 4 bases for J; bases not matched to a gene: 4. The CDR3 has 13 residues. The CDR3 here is CASSRQGGYGYTF. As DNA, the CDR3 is TGTGCCAGCAGCCGACAGGGAGGCTATGGCTACACCTTC.

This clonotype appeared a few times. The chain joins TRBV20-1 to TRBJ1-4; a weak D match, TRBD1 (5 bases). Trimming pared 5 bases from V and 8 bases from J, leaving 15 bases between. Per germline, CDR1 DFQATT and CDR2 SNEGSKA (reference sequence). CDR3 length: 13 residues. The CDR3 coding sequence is TGCAGTGCTCCGACAACCTCAGGGGAAAAACTGTTTTTT. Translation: CSAPTTSGEKLFF.

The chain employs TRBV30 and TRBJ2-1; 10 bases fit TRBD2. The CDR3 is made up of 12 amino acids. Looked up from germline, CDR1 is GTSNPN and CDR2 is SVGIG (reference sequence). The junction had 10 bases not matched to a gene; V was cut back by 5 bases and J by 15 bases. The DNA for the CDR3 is TGTGCCTGGGGCAATAGCGGGGGGCTTCCGTTCTTC. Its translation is CAWGNSGGLPFF.

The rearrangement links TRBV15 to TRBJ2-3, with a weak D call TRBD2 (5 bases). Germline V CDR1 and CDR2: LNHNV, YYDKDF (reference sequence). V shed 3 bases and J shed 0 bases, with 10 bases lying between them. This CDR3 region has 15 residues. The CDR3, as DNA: TGTGCCACCAGCAGGGGCGGGCGGAGCACAGATACGCAGTATTTT. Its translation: CATSRGGRSTDTQYF. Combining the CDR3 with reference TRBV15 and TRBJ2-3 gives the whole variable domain DAMVIQNPRYQVTQFGKPVTLSCSQTLNHNVMYWYQQKSSQAPKLLFHYYDKDFNNEADTPDNFQSRRPNTSFCFLDIRSPGLGDTAMYLCATSRGGRSTDTQYFGPGTRLTVL.

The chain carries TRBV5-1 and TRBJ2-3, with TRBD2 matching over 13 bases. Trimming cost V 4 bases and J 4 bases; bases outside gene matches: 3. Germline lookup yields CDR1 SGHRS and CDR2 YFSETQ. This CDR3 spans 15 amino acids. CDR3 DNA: TGCGCCAGCAGCACTAGCGGGGGGGCCGCAGATACGCAGTATTTT. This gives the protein CASSTSGGAADTQYF.

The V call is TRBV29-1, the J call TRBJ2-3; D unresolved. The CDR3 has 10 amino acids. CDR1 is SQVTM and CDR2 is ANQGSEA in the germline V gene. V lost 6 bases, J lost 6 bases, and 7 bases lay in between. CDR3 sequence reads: CSVLEDTQYF. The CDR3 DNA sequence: TGCAGCGTGCTTGAGGATACGCAGTATTTT.

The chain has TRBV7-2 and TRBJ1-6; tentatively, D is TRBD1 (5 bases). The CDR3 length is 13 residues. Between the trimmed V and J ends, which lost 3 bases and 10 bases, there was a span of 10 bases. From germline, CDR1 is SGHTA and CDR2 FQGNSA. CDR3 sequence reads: CASSFGRGSPLHF. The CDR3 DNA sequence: TGTGCCAGCAGCTTCGGTAGGGGCTCACCCCTCCACTTT.

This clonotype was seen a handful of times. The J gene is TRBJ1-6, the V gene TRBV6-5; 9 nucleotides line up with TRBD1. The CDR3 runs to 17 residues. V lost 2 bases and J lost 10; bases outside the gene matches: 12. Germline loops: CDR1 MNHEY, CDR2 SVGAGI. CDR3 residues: CASSYSTGTGTVSPLHF. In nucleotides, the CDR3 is TGTGCCAGCAGTTACAGCACCGGGACAGGGACGGTCTCACCCCTCCACTTT.

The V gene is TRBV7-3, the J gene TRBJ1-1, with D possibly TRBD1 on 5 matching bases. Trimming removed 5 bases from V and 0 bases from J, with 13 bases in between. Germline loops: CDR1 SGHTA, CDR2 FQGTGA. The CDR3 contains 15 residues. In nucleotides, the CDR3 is TGTGCCAGCAGCCCCCCTGGGGGAGTGAACACTGAAGCTTTCTTT. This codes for CASSPPGGVNTEAFF.